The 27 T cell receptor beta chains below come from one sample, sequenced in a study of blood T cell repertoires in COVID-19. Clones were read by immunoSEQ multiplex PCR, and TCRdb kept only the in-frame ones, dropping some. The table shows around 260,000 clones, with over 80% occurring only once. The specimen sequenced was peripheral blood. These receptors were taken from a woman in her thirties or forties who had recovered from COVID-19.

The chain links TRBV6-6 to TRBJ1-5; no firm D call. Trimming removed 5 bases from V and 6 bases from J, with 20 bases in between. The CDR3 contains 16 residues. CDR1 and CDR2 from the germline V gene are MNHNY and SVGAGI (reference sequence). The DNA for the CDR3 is TGTGCCAGCAGTGGGATGCGGGCGACTGGCCCTCAGCCCCAGCATTTT. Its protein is CASSGMRATGPQPQHF.

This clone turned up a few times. The chain's CDR3 is CASSPLAYAPDDYTF. CDR3 DNA sequence: TGTGCCAGCTCACCTCTGGCTTATGCCCCCGATGACTACACCTTC. The chain recombines TRBV18 with TRBJ1-2, with D unresolved. With 3 bases removed from V and 10 bases from J, the gap between germline ends came to 21 bases. The germline V gene has CDR1 KGHSH and CDR2 LQKENI. The CDR3 consists of 15 residues.

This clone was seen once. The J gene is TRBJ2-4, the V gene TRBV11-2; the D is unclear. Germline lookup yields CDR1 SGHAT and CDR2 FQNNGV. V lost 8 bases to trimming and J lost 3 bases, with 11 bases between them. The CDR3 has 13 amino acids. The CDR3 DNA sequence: TGTGCCAGCGCCTCGAGTAGCAAAAACATTCAGTACTTC. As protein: CASASSSKNIQYF.

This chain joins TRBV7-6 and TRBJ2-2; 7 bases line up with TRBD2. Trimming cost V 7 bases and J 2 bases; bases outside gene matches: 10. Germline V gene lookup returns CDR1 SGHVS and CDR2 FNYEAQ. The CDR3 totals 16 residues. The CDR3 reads CASTIREGLNTGELFF. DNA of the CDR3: TGTGCCAGCACCATTAGGGAGGGGCTAAACACCGGGGAGCTGTTTTTT.

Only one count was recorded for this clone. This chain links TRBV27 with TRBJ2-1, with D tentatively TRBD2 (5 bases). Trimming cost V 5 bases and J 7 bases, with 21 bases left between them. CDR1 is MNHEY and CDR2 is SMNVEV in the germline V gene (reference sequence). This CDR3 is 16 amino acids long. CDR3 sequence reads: CASSPRVGTAENEQFF. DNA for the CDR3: TGTGCCAGCAGTCCGAGGGTCGGCACGGCGGAGAATGAGCAGTTCTTC.

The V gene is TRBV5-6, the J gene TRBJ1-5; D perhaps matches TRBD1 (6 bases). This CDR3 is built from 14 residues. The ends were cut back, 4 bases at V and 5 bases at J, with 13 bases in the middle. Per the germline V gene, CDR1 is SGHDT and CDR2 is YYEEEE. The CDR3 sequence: CASSHGQIDQPQHF. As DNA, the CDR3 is TGTGCCAGCAGCCACGGACAGATTGATCAGCCCCAGCATTTT. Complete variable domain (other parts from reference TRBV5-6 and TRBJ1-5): DAGVTQSPTHLIKTRGQQVTLRCSPKSGHDTVSWYQQALGQGPQFIFQYYEEEERQRGNFPDRFSGHQFPNYSSELNVNALLLGDSALYLCASSHGQIDQPQHFGDGTRLSIL.

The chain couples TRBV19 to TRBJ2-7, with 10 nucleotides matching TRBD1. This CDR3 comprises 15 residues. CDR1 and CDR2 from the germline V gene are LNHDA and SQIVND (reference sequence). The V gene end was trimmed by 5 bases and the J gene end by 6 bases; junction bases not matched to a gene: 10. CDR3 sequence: CASSPTGQGSLEQYF. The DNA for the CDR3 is TGTGCCAGTAGTCCCACGGGACAGGGGAGCCTCGAGCAGTACTTC.

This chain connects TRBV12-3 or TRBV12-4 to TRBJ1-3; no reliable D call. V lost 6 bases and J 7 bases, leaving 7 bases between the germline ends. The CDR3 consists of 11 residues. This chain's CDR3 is CASRQINTIYF. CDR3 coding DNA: TGTGCCAGCAGACAGATCAACACCATATATTTT.

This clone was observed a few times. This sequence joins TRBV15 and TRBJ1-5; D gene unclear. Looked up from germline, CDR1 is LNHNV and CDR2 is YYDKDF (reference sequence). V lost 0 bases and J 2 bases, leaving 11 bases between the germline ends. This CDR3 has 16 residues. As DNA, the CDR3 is TGTGCCACCAGCAGAGAAATATTTGCAGGCAATCAGCCCCAGCATTTT. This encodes CATSREIFAGNQPQHF.

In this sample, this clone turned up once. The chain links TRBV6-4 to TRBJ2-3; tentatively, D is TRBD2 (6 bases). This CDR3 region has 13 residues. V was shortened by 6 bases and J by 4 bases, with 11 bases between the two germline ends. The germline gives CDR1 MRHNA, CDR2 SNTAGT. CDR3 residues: CASSRREADTQYF. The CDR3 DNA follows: TGTGCCAGCAGCCGGAGGGAGGCAGATACGCAGTATTTT.

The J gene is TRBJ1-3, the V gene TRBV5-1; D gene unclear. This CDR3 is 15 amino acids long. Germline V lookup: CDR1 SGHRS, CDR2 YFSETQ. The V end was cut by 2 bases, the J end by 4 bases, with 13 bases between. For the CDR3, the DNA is TGCGCCAGCAGCTTCGACGGGAACCTCGGAAACACCATATATTTT. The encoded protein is CASSFDGNLGNTIYF.

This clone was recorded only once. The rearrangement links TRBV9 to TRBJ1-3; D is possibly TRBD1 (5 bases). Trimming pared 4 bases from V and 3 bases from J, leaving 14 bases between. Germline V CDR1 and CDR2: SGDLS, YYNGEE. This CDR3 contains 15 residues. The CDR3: CASSSRQLLGNTIYF. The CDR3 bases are TGTGCCAGCAGCTCCCGACAGTTACTTGGAAACACCATATATTTT.

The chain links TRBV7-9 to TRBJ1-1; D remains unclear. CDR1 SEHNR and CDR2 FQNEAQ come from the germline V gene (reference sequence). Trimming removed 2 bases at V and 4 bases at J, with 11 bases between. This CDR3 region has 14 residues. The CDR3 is CASSLREGSTEAFF. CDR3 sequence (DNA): TGTGCCAGCAGCTTACGTGAGGGAAGCACTGAAGCTTTCTTT.

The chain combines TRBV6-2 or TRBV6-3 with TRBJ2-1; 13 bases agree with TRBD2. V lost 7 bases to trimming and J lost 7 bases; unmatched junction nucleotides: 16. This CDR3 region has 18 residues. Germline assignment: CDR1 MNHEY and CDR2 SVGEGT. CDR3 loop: CASTPGTSGIQKENEQFF. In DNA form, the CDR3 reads TGTGCCAGCACCCCCGGGACTAGCGGGATCCAAAAGGAGAATGAGCAGTTCTTC.

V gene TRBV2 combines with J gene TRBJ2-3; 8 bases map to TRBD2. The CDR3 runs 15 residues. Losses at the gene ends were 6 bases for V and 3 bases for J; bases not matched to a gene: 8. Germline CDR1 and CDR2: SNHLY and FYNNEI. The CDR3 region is CASRGGLGDTDTQYF. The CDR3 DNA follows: TGTGCCAGCAGGGGGGGACTAGGTGATACAGATACGCAGTATTTT. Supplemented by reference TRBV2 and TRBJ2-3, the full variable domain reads EPEVTQTPSHQVTQMGQEVILRCVPISNHLYFYWYRQILGQKVEFLVSFYNNEISEKSEIFDDQFSVERPDGSNFTLKIRSTKLEDSAMYFCASRGGLGDTDTQYFGPGTRLTVL.

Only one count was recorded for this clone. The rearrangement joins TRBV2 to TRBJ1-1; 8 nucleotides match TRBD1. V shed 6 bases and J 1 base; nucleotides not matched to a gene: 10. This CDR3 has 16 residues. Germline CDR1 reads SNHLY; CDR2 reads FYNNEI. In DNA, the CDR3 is TGTGCCAGCAGGGACAGGGCGACGAGGTCGAACACTGAAGCTTTCTTT. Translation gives CASRDRATRSNTEAFF.

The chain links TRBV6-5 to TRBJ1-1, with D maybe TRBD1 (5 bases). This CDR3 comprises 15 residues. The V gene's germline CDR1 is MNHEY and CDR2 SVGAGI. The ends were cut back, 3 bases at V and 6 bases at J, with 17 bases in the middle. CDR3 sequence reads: CASSYPTGGRAEAFF. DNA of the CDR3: TGTGCCAGCAGTTATCCGACTGGGGGGAGAGCTGAAGCTTTCTTT.

The CDR3, as DNA: TGTGCCAGCAGCCTACAGGGCACATCCTACGAGCAGTACTTC. Translation gives CASSLQGTSYEQYF. The chain couples TRBV7-2 to TRBJ2-7, with TRBD1 as a possible D gene (6 bases). CDR3 length: 14 amino acids. Trimming removed 5 bases from V and 1 base from J, with 12 bases in between. Germline-derived CDR1 and CDR2 are SGHTA and FQGNSA.

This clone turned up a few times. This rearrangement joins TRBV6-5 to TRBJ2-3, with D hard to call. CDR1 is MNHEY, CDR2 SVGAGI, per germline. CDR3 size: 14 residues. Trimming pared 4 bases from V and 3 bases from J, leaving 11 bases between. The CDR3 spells CASSSVPRTDTQYF. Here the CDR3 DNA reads TGTGCCAGCAGTTCCGTCCCGCGGACAGATACGCAGTATTTT.

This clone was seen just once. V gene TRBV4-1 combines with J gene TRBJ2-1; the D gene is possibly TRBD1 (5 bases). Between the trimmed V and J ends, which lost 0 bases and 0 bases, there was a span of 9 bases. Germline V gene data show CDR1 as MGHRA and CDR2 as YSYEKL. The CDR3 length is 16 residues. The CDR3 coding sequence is TGCGCCAGCAGCCAAGATGAAAGGGGCTCCTACAATGAGCAGTTCTTC. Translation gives CASSQDERGSYNEQFF.

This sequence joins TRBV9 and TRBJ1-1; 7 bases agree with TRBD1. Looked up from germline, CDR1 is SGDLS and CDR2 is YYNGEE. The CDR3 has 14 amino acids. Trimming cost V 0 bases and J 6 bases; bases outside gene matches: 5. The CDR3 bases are TGTGCCAGCAGCGTAGAGGGGGCGAGGGCTGAAGCTTTCTTT. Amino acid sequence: CASSVEGARAEAFF. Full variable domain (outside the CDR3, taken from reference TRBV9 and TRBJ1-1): DSGVTQTPKHLITATGQRVTLRCSPRSGDLSVYWYQQSLDQGLQFLIQYYNGEERAKGNILERFSAQQFPDLHSELNLSSLELGDSALYFCASSVEGARAEAFFGQGTRLTVV.

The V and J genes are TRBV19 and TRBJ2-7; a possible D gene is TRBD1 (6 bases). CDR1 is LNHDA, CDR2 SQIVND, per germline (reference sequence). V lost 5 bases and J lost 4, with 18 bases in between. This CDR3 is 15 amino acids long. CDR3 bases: TGTGCCAGTAGTCCTTCCGCGAGACAGGATTACGAGCAGTACTTC. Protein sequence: CASSPSARQDYEQYF.

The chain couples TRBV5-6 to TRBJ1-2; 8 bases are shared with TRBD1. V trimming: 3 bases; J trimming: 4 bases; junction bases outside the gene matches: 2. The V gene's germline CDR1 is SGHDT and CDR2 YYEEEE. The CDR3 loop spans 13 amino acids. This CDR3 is CASSWTGTYGYTF. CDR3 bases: TGTGCCAGCAGCTGGACAGGGACCTATGGCTACACCTTC.

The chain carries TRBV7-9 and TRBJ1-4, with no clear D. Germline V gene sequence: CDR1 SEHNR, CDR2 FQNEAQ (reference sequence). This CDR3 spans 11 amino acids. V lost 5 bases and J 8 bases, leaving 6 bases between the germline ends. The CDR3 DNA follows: TGTGCCAGCAGCCCAGCGGAAAAACTGTTTTTT. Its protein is CASSPAEKLFF.

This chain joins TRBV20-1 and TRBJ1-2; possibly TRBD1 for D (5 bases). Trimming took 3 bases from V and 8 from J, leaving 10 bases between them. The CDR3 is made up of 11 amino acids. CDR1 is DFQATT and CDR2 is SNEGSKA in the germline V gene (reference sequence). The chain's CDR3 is CSARAYRGYTF. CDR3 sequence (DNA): TGCAGTGCTAGGGCCTACAGGGGCTACACCTTC.

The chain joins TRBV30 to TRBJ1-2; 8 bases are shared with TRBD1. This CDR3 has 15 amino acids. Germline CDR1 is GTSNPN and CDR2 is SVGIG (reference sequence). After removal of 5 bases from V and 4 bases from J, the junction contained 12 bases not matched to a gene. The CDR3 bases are TGTGCCTGGGCGCGGTGGGGACAGGTTCTCTATGGCTACACCTTC. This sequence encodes CAWARWGQVLYGYTF. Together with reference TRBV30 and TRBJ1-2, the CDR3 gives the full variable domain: SQTIHQWPATLVQPVGSPLSLECTVEGTSNPNLYWYRQAAGRGLQLLFYSVGIGQISSEVPQNLSASRPQDRQFILSSKKLLLSDSGFYLCAWARWGQVLYGYTFGSGTRLTVV.

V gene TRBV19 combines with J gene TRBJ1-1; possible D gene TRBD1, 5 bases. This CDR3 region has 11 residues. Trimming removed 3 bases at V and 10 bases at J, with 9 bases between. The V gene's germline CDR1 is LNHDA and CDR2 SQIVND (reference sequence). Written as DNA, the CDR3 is TGTGCCAGTAGTATCAGAAGGGGAGCTTTCTTT. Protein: CASSIRRGAFF.